This record concerns one TCR beta chain sequence. These data are taken from a study of blood T cell repertoires in COVID-19. The wider study: Specimens from acute and convalescent COVID-19 originated in the United States, Italy and Spain. T cells, B-cell-depleted T cells, or PBMCs supplied cDNA or gDNA.

In the original analysis: Estimates of nucleated cell counts were drawn from the amplification of reference gene primers. Profiling relied on immunoSEQ multiplex PCR, and the TCRdb table lists in-frame clones only, not all of them. Clone size and V and J calls were adopted from that table, with D and trimming inferred from the DNA. The sample lists tens of thousands of clones, about 83% occurring once. This TCR was sampled from a woman aged 55-70 years with COVID-19, enrolled during active disease. Sequenced sample: peripheral blood.

This CDR3 is CASSLVSQGLAWGEQYF. In nucleotides, the CDR3 is TGTGCCAGCAGCTTGGTCTCCCAGGGACTAGCGTGGGGCGAGCAGTACTTC. V is TRBV5-6 and J is TRBJ2-7, with 10 bases identical to TRBD2. Germline loops: CDR1 SGHDT, CDR2 YYEEEE. The CDR3 totals 17 residues. The V and J ends lost 0 bases and 6 bases, in that order; junction bases with no gene match: 12.